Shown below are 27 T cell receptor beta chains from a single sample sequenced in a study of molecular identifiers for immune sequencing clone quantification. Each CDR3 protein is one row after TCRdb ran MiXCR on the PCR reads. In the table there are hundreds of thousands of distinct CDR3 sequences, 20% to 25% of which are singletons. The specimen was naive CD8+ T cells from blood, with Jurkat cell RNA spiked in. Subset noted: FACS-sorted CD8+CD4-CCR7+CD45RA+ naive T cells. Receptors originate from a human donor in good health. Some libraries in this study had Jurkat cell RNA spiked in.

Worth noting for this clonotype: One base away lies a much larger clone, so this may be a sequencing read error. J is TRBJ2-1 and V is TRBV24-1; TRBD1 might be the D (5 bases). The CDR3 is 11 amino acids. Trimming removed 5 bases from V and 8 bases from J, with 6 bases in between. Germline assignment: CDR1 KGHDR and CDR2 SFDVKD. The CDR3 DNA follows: TGTGCCACCAGTGTAGGGGATGAGCAGTTCTTC. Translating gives CATSVGDEQFF.

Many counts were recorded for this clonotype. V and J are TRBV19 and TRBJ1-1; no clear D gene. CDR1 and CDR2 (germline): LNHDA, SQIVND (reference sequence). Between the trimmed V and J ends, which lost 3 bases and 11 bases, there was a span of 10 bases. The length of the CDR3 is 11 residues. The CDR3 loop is CASSIGPEAFF. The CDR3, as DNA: TGTGCCAGTAGTATTGGCCCGGAGGCTTTCTTT.

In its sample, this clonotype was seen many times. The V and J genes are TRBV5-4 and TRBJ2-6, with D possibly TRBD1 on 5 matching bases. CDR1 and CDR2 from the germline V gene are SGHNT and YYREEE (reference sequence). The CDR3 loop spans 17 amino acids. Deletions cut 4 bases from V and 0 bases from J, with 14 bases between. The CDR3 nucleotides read TGTGCCAGCAGCGGGGCCGTTACTATCTCTGGGGCCAACGTCCTGACTTTC. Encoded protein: CASSGAVTISGANVLTF.

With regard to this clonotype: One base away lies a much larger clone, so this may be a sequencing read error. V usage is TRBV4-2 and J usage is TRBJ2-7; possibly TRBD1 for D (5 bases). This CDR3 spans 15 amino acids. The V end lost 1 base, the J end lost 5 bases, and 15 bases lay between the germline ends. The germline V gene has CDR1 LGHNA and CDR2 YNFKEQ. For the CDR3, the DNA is TGTGCCAGCAGCCAAGGTCCCGTCCAGGGCCACGAGCAGTACTTC. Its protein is CASSQGPVQGHEQYF.

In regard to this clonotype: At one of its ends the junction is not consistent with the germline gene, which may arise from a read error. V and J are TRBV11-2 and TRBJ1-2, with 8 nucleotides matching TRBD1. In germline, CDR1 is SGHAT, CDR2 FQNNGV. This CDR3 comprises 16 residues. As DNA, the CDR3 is TGCGCCAGCAGCTCCGGGTCAGGGGGCTTTGGGTATGGCTACACCTTC. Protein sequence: CASSSGSGGFGYGYTF. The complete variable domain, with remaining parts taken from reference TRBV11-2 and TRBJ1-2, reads EAGVAQSPRYKIIEKRQSVAFWCNPISGHATLYWYQQILGQGPKLLIQFQNNGVVDDSQLPKDRFSAERLKGVDSTLKIQPAKLEDSAVYLCASSSGSGGFGYGYTFGSGTRLTVV.

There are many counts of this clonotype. DNA for the CDR3: TGTGCCAGCAGCGGTGCCCGGGAGACCCAGTACTTC. Translated, it gives CASSGARETQYF. The chain carries TRBV7-9 and TRBJ2-5; D is ambiguous. Germline assignment: CDR1 SEHNR and CDR2 FQNEAQ (reference sequence). V was trimmed by 5 bases and J by 5 bases, leaving 9 bases between them. This CDR3 is 12 amino acids long.

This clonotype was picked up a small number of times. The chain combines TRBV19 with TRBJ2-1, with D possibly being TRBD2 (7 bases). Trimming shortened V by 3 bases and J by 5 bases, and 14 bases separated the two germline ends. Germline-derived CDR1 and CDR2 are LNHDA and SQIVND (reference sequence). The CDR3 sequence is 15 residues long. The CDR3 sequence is CASSIGWEGDNEQFF. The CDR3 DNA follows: TGTGCCAGTAGTATCGGGTGGGAGGGGGACAATGAGCAGTTCTTC.

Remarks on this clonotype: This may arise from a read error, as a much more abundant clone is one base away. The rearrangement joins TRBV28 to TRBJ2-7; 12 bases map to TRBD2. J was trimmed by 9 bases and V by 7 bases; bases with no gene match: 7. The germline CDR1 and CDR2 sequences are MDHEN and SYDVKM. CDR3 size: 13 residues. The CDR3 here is CASTGGLAGGQYF. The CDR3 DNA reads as TGTGCCAGCACCGGGGGACTAGCGGGTGGGCAGTACTTC.

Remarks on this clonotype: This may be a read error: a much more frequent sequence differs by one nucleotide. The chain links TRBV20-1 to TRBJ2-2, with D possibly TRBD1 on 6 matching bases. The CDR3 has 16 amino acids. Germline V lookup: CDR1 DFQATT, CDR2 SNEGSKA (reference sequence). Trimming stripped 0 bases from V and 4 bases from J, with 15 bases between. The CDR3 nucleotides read TGCAGTGCTAGAGATTTAGGGACAACGAGCACCGGGGAGCTGTTTTTT. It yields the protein CSARDLGTTSTGELFF.

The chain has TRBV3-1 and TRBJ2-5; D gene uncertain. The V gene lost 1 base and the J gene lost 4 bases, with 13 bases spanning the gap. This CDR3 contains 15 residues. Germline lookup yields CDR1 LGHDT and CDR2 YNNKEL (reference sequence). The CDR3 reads CASSQVLHSPETQYF. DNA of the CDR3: TGTGCCAGCAGCCAAGTTCTCCATAGCCCAGAGACCCAGTACTTC.

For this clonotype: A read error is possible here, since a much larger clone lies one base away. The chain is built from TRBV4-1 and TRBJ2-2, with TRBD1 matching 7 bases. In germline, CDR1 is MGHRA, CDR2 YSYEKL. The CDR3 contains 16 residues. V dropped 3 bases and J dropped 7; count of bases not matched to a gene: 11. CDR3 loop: CASSHNTGTAIGELFF. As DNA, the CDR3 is TGCGCCAGCAGCCACAACACCGGGACAGCTATCGGGGAGCTGTTTTTT.

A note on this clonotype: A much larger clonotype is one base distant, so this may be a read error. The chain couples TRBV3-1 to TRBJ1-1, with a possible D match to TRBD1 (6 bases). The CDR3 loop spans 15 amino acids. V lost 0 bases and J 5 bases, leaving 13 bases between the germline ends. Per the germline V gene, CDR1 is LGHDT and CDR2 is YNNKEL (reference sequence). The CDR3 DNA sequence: TGTGCCAGCAGCCAAGACGCGCCAAGGGGGACTGAAGCTTTCTTT. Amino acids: CASSQDAPRGTEAFF.

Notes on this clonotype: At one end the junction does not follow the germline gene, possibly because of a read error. This CDR3 is CASSFSGFEVQEAQYF. Written as DNA, the CDR3 is TGTGCCAGCAGTTTTTCCGGCTTTGAGGTACAAGAGGCCCAGTACTTC. This sequence joins TRBV28 and TRBJ2-5; no clear D gene. The CDR3 is 16 residues long. CDR1 and CDR2 from the germline V gene are MDHEN and SYDVKM.

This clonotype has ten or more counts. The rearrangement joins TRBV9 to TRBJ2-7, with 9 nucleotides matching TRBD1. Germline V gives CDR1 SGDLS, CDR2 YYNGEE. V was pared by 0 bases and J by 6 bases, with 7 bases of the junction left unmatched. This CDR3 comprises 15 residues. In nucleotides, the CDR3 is TGTGCCAGCAGCGTAGGCGGGACAGGGTTCCCCGAGCAGTACTTC. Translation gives CASSVGGTGFPEQYF.

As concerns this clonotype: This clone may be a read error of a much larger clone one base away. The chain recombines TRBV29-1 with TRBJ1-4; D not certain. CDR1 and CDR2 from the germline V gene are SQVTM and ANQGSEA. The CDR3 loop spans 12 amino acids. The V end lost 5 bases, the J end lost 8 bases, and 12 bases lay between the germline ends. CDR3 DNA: TGCAGCGTTCGAACTTCCGGAGAAAAACTGTTTTTT. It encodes CSVRTSGEKLFF.

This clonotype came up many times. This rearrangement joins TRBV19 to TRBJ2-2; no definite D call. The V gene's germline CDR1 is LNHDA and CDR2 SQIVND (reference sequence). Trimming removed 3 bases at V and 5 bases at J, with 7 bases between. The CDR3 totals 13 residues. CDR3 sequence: CASSIGRTGELFF. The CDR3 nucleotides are TGTGCCAGTAGTATCGGGCGGACCGGGGAGCTGTTTTTT. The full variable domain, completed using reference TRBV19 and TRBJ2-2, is DGGITQSPKYLFRKEGQNVTLSCEQNLNHDAMYWYRQDPGQGLRLIYYSQIVNDFQKGDIAEGYSVSREKKESFPLTVTSAQKNPTAFYLCASSIGRTGELFFGEGSRLTVL.

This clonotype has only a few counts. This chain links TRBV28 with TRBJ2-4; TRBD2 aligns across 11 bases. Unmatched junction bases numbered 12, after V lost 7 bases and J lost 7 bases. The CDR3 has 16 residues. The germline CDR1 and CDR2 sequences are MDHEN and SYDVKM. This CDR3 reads CASNEGTSGAWNIQYF. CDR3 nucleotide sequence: TGTGCCAGCAATGAAGGGACTAGCGGAGCTTGGAACATTCAGTACTTC.

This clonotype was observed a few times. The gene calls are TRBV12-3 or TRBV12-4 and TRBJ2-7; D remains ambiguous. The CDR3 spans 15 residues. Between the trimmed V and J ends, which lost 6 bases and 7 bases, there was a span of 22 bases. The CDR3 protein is CASRNEQEGWREQYF. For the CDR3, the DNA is TGTGCCAGCAGAAATGAGCAAGAAGGCTGGCGAGAGCAGTACTTC.

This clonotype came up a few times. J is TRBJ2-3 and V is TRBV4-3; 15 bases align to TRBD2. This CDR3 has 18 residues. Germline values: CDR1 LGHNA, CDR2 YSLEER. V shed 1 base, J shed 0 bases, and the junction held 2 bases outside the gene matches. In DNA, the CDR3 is TGCGCCAGCAGCCAAGGGACTAGCGGGAGGGCCAGCACAGATACGCAGTATTTT. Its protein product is CASSQGTSGRASTDTQYF.

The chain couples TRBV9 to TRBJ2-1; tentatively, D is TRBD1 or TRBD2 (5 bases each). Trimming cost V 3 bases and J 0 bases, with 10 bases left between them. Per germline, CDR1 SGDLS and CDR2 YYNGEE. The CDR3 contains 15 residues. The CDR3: CASSAGASSYNEQFF. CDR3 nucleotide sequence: TGTGCCAGCAGCGCCGGGGCCTCCTCCTACAATGAGCAGTTCTTC.

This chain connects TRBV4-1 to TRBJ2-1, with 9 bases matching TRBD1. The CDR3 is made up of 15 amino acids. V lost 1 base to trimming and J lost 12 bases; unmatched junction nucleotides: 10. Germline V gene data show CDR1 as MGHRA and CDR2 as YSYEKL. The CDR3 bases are TGCGCCAGCAGCCAAGCCGGGACAGGGCCCTACGGGCAGTTCTTC. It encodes CASSQAGTGPYGQFF.

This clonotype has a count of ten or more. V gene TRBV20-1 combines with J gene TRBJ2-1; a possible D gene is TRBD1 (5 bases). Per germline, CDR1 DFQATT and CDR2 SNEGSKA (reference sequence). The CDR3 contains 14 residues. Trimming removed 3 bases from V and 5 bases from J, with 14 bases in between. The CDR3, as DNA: TGCAGTGCTAGGTTGGGGCAGCCAGACAATGAGCAGTTCTTC. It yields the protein CSARLGQPDNEQFF.

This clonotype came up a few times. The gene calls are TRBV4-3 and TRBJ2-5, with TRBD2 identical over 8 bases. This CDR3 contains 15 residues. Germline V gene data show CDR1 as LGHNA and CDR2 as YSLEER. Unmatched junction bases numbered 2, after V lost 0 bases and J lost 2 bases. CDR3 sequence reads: CASSQDASGQETQYF. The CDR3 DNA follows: TGCGCCAGCAGCCAAGACGCTAGCGGGCAAGAGACCCAGTACTTC.

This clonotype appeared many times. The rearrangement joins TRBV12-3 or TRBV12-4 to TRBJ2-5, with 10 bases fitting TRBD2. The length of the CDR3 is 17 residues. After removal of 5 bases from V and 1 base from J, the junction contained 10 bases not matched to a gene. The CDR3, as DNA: TGTGCCAGCAGTCCTCGGAGCGGGGGGGCGACCCAAGAGACCCAGTACTTC. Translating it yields CASSPRSGGATQETQYF.

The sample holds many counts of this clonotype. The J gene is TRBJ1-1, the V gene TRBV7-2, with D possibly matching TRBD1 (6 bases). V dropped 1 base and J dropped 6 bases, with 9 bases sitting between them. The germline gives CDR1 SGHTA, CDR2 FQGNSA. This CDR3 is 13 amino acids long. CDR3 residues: CASSLGTVAEAFF. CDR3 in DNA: TGTGCCAGCAGCTTAGGGACAGTCGCTGAAGCTTTCTTT.

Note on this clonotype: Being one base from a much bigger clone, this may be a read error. The CDR3 region has the DNA TGCAGTGCTAGAGCTGCCATTTTGAACACCGAGGAGCTGTTTTTT. Residues: CSARAAILNTEELFF. The chain joins TRBV20-1 to TRBJ2-2; D not resolved. The length of the CDR3 is 15 residues. CDR1 and CDR2 (germline): DFQATT, SNEGSKA (reference sequence).

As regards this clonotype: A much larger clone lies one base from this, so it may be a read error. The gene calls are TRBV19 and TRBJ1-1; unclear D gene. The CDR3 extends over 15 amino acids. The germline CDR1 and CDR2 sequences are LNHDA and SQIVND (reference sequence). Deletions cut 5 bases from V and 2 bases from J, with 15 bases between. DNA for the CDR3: TGTGCCAGTAGTGTCTATTCGGCGGGTAACACTGAAGCTTTCTTT. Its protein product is CASSVYSAGNTEAFF. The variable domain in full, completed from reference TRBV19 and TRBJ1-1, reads DGGITQSPKYLFRKEGQNVTLSCEQNLNHDAMYWYRQDPGQGLRLIYYSQIVNDFQKGDIAEGYSVSREKKESFPLTVTSAQKNPTAFYLCASSVYSAGNTEAFFGQGTRLTVV.